Detailed here is one T cell receptor (beta chain). This specimen belongs to a study of shared clonotypes between healthy human individuals. Each of the donors was a healthy adult who was HIV-negative and had not had a recent acute infection or vaccination. From germline, CDR1 is SGHNT and CDR2 YENEEA. With 1 base removed from V and 4 bases from J, the gap between germline ends came to 7 bases. The CDR3 runs 14 residues. Execution of the assay was at deep level. The method was immunoSEQ multiplex PCR; TCRdb's version includes in-frame clones alone and lacks a portion of them. The table lists around 980,000 clones, around three quarters of them singletons, with around 0.61% in the top ten.

Sequencing used memory CD4+ T cells from PBMCs. The subset is: CD45RA-negative fraction. V is TRBV11-3 and J is TRBJ2-2; D gene unclear. This TCR was sampled from a man younger than 35 in good health. Some clones in this sample may be carry-over from other donors' samples. The CDR3 DNA is TGTGCCAGCAGCTTAGGGTACGGCACCGGGGAGCTGTTTTTT. Amino acids: CASSLGYGTGELFF.